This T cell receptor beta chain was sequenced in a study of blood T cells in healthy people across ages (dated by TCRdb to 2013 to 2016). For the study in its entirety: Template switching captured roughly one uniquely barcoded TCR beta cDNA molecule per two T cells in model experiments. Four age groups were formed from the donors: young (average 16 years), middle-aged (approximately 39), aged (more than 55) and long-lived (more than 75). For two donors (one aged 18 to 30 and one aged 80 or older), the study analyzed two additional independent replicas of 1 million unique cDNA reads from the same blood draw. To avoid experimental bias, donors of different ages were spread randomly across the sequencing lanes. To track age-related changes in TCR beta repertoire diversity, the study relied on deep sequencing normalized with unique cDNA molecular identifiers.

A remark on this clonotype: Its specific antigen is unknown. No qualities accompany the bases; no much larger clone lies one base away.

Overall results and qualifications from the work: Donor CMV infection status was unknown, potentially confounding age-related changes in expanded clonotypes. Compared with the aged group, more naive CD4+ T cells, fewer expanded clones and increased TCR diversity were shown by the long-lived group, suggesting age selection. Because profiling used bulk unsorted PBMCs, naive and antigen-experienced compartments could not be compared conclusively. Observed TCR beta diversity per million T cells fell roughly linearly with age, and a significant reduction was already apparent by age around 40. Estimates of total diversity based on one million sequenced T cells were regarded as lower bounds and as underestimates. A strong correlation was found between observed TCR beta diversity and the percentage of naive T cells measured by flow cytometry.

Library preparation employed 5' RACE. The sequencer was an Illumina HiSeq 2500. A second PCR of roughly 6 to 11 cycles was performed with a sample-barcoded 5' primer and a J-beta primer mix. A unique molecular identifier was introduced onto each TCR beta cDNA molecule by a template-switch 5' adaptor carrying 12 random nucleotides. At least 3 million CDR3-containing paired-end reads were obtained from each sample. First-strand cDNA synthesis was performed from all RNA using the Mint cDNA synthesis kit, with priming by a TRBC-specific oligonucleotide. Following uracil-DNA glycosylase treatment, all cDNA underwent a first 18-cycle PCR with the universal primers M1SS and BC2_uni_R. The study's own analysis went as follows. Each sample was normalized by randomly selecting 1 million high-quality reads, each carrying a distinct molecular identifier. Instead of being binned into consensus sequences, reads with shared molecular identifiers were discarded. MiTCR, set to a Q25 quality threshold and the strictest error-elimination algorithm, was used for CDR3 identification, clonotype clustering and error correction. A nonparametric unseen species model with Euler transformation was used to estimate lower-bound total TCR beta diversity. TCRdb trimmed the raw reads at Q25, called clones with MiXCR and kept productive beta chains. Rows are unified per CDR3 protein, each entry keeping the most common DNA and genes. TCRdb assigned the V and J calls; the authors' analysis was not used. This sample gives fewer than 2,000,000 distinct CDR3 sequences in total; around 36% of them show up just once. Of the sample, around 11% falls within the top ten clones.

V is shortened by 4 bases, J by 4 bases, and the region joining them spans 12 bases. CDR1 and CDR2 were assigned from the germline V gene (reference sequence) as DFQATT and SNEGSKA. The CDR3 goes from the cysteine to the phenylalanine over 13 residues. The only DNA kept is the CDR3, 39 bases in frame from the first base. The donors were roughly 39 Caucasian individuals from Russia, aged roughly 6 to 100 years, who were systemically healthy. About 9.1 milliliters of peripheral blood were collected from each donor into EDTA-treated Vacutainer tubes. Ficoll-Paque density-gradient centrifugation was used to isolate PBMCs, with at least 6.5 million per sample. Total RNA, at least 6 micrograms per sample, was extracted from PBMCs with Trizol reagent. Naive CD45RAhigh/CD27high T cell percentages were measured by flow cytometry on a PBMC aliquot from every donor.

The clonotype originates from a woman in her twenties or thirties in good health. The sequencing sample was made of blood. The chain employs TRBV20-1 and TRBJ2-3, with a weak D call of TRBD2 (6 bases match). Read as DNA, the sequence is TGCAGTGCTACAGGCGCTAGCGCAGATACGCAGTATTTT. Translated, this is CSATGASADTQYF.